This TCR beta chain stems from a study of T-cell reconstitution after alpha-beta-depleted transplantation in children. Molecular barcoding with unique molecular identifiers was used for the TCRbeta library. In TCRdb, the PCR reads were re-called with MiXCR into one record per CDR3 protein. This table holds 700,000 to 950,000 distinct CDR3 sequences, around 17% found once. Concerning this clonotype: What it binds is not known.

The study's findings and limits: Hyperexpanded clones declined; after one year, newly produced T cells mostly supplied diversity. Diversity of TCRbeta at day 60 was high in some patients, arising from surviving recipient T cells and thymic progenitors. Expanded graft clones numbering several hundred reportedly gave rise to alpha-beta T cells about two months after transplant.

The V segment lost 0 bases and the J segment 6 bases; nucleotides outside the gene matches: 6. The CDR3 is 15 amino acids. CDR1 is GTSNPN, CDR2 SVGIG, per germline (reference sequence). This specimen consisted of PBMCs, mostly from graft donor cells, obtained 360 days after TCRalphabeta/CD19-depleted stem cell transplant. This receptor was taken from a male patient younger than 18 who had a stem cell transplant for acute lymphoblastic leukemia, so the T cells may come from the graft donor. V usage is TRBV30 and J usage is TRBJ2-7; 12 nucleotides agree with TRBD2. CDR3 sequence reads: CAWSVLASGRVEQYF. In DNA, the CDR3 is TGTGCCTGGAGTGTACTTGCTAGCGGGAGGGTCGAGCAGTACTTC.